This T cell receptor (beta chain) originates from a study of cytomegalovirus exposure and HLA in healthy donors. Findings and caveats of the study: Overall, roughly 170 TCR beta chains were annotated as cytomegalovirus-associated.

The PCR employed 60 Vbeta primers together with 13 Jbeta primers. Only in-frame clones appear in the TCRdb table, and some are missing; sequencing was by immunoSEQ multiplex PCR. The profile shows fewer than 200,000 clones, about 77% of them singletons. Notes on this clone: Its antigen is still unknown.

V lost 4 bases, J lost 1 base, and 18 bases lay in between. Germline assignment: CDR1 SGHDT and CDR2 YYEEEE. The CDR3 is 18 residues long. The clonotype was recovered from a female donor in good health and CMV-seronegative. The genes are TRBV5-6 and TRBJ2-6, with D possibly matching TRBD1 (5 bases). Sample: PBMCs. The CDR3 bases are TGTGCCAGCAGCCCCCAGGGCCGTACCACTTCTGGGGCCAACGTCCTGACTTTC. The encoded protein is CASSPQGRTTSGANVLTF.